This entry describes one T cell receptor beta chain. This specimen belongs to a study of blood T cell repertoires in COVID-19. From germline, CDR1 is GTSNPN and CDR2 SVGIG (reference sequence). The V end lost 2 bases, the J end lost 7 bases, and 14 bases lay between the germline ends. The CDR3 length is 13 residues. Data came from immunoSEQ multiplex PCR; TCRdb stores just in-frame clones and leaves some out. The table includes a few hundred thousand clones, 82% detected once. Sequencing was done on a sample of PBMCs or T cells enriched from blood (not recorded which). The clonotype comes from an older woman who had recovered from COVID-19. The chain is built from TRBV30 and TRBJ1-2; maybe TRBD1 (6 bases). The CDR3 nucleotides are TGTGCCTGGAGTCCTATCGTAGGGGGTGGCTACACCTTC. Its translation: CAWSPIVGGGYTF.